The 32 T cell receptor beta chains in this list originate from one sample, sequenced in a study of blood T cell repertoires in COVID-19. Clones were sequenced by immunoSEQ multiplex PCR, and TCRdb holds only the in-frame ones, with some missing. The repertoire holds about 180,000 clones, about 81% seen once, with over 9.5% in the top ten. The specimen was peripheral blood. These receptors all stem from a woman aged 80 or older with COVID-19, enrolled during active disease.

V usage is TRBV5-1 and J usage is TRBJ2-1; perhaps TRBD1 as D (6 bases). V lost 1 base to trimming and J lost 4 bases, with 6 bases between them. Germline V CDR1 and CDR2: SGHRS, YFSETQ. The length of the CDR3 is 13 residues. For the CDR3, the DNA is TGCGCCAGCAGCTTGACAGGGTACAATGAGCAGTTCTTC. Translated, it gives CASSLTGYNEQFF.

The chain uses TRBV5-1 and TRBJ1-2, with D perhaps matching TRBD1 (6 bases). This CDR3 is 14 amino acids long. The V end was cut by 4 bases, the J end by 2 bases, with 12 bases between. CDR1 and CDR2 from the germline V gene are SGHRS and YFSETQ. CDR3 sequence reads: CASSPSTGNYGYTF. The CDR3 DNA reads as TGCGCCAGCAGCCCCTCGACAGGAAACTATGGCTACACCTTC.

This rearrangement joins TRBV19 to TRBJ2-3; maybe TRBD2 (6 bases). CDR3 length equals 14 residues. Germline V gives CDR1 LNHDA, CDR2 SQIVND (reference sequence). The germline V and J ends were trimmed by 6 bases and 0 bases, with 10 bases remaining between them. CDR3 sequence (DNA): TGTGCCAGTAGAAGCGGGTTTAGCACAGATACGCAGTATTTT. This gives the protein CASRSGFSTDTQYF.

The CDR3 loop reads CASSLTGGDTEAFF. The CDR3 nucleotides read TGCGCCAGCAGCTTGACAGGGGGGGACACTGAAGCTTTCTTT. V gene TRBV5-1 combines with J gene TRBJ1-1; 8 nucleotides align to TRBD1. This CDR3 is 14 amino acids long. The V segment lost 1 base and the J segment 3 bases; nucleotides outside the gene matches: 2. Looked up from germline, CDR1 is SGHRS and CDR2 is YFSETQ.

In DNA, the CDR3 is TGTGCCAGCAGCCAAGATCCAGTAGCGGGGGAATCGGATACGCAGTATTTT. Encoded protein: CASSQDPVAGESDTQYF. The chain is built from TRBV4-2 and TRBJ2-3; 9 bases agree with TRBD2. J lost 6 bases, V lost 0 bases, and 10 bases had no gene match. CDR1 and CDR2 (germline): LGHNA, YNFKEQ. The CDR3 loop spans 17 amino acids.

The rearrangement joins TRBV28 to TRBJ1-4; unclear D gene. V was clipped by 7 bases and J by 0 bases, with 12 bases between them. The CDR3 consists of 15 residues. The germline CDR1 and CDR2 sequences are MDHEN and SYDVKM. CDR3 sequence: CASTRVTATNEKLFF. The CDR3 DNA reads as TGTGCCAGCACCCGGGTAACTGCAACTAATGAAAAACTGTTTTTT.

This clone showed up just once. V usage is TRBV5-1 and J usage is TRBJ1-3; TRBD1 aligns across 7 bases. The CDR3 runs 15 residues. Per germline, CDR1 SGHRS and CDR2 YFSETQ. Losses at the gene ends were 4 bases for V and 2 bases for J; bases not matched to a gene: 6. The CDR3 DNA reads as TGCGCCAGCAGCCCCCGACAGGGCGCTGGAAACACCATATATTTT. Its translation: CASSPRQGAGNTIYF.

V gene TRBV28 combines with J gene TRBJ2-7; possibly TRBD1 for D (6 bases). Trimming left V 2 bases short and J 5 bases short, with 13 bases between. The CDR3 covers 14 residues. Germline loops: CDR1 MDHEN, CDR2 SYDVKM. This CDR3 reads CASSLGTTVNEQYF. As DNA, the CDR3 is TGTGCCAGCAGTTTAGGGACAACCGTGAACGAGCAGTACTTC.

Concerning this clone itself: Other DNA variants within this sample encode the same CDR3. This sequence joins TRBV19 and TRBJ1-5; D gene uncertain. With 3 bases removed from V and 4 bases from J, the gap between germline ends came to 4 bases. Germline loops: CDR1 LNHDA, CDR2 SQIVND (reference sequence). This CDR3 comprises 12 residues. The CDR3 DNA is TGTGCCAGTAGTATCACTAATCAGCCCCAGCATTTT. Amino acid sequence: CASSITNQPQHF.

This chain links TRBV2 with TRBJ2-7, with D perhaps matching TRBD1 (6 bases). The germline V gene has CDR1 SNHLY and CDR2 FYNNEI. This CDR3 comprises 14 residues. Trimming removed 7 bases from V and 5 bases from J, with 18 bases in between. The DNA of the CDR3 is TGTGCCAGCACCCCAAGTACAGGGTTTAACGAGCAGTACTTC. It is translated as CASTPSTGFNEQYF.

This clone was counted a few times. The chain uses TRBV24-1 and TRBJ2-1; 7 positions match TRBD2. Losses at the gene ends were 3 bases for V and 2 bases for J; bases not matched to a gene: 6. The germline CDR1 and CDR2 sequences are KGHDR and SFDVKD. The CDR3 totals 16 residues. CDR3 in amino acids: CATSDPLSGAYNEQFF. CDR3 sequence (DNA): TGTGCCACCAGTGATCCCCTCAGCGGGGCCTACAATGAGCAGTTCTTC.

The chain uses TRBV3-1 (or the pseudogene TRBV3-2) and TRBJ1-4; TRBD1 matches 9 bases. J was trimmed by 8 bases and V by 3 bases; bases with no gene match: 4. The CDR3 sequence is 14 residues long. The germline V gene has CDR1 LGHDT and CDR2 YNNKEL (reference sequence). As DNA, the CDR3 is TGTGCCAGCAGCCACCGGACAGGGGAAGAAAAACTGTTTTTT. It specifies CASSHRTGEEKLFF.

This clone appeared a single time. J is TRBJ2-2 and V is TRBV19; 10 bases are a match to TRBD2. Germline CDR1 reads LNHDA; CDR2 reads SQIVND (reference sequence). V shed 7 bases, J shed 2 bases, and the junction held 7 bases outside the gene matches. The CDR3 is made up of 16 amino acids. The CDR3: CASKSRTSGNTGELFF. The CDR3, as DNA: TGTGCCAGTAAAAGTAGGACTAGCGGTAACACCGGGGAGCTGTTTTTT.

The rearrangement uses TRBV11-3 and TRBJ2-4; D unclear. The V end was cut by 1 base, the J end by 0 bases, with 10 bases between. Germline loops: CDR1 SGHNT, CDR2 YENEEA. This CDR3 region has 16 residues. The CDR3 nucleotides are TGTGCCAGCAGCTTAGGACACAAGCTAGCCAAAAACATTCAGTACTTC. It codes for CASSLGHKLAKNIQYF.

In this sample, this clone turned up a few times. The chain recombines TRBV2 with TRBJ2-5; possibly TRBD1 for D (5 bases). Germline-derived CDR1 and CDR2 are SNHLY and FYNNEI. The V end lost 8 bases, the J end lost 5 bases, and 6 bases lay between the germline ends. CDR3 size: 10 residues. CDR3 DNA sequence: TGTGCCAGCGGGGCGGAGACCCAGTACTTC. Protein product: CASGAETQYF.

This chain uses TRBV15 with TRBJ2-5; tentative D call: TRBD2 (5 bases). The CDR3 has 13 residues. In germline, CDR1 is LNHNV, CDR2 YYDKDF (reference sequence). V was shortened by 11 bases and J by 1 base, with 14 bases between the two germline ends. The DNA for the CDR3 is TGTGCCTCCGCTCTTCGGGGCCAAGAGACCCAGTACTTC. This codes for CASALRGQETQYF.

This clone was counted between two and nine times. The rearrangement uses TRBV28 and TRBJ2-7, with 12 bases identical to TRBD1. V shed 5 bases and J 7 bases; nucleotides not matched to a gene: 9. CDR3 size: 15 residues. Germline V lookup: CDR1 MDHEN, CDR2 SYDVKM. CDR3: CASSGAGQGAREQYF. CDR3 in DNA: TGTGCCAGCAGTGGCGCGGGACAGGGGGCTAGGGAGCAGTACTTC. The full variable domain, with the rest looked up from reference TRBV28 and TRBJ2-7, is DVKVTQSSRYLVKRTGEKVFLECVQDMDHENMFWYRQDPGLGLRLIYFSYDVKMKEKGDIPEGYSVSREKKERFSLILESASTNQTSMYLCASSGAGQGAREQYFGPGTRLTVT.

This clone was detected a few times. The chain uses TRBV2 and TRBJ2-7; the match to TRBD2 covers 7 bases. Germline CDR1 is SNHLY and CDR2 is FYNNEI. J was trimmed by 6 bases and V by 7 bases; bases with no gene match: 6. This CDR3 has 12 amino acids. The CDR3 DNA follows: TGTGCCAGCACGAGGACGGGGGGCGAGCAGTACTTC. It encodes CASTRTGGEQYF.

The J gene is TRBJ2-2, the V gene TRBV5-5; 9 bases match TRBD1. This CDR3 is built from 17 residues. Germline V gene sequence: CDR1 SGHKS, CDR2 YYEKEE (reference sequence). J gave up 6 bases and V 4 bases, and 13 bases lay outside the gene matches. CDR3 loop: CASSRSMGQGLAGELFF. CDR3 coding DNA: TGTGCCAGCAGCCGCTCCATGGGACAGGGTTTAGCCGGGGAGCTGTTTTTT.

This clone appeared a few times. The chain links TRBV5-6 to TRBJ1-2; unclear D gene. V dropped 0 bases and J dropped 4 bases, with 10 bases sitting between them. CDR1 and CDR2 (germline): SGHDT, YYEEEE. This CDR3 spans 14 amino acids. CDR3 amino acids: CASSLGRPTYGYTF. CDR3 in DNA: TGTGCCAGCAGCTTGGGCAGGCCCACCTATGGCTACACCTTC.

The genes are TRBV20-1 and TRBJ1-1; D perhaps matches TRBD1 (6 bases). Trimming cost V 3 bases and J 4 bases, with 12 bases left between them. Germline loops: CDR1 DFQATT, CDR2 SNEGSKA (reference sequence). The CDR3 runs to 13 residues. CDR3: CSASRGARTEAFF. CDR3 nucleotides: TGCAGTGCTAGTCGGGGGGCGCGCACTGAAGCTTTCTTT.

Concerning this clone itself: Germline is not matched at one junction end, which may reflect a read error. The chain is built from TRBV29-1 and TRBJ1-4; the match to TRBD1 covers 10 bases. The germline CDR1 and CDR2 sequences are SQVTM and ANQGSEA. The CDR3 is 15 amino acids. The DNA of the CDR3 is TGCAGCGTCGAAGACCGGGACAGGGGAGGTGAAAAACTGTTTTTT. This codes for CSVEDRDRGGEKLFF. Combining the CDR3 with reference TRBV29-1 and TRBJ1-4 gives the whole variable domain SAVISQKPSRDICQRGTSLTIQCQVDSQVTMMFWYRQQPGQSLTLIATANQGSEATYESGFVIDKFPISRPNLTFSTLTVSNMSPEDSSIYLCSVEDRDRGGEKLFFGSGTQLSVL.

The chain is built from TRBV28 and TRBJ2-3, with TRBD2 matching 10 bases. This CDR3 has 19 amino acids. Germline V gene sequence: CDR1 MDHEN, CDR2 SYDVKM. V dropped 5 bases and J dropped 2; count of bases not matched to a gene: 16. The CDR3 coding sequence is TGTGCCAGCAGTGCCCCCTCTAGCGGGAGATCGTGGGACACAGATACGCAGTATTTT. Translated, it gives CASSAPSSGRSWDTDTQYF.

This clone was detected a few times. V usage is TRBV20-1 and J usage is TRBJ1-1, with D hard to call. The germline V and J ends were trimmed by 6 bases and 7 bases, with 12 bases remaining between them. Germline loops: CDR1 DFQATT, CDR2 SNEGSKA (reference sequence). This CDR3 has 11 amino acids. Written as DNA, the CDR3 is TGCAGTGCCACGCGGGCCATTGAAGCTTTCTTT. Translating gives CSATRAIEAFF.

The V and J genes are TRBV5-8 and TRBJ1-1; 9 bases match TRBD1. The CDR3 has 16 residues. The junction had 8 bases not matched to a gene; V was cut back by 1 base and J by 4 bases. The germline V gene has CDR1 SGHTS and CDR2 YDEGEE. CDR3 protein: CASSLTGTGMGTEAFF. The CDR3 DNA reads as TGTGCCAGCAGCTTGACCGGGACAGGGATGGGCACTGAAGCTTTCTTT.

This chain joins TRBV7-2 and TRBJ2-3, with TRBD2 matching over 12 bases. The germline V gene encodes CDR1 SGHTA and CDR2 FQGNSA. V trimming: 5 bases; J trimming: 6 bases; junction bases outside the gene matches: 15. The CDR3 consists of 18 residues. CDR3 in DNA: TGTGCCAGCAGCCCCGGGATGTATTCTAGCGGGAGGGCCGATACGCAGTATTTT. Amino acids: CASSPGMYSSGRADTQYF.

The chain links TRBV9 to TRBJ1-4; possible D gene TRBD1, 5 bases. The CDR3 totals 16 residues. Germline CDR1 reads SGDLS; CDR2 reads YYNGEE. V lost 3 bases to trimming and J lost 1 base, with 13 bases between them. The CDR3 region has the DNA TGTGCCAGCAGCGCAGACTTAGGGGTAACTAATGAAAAACTGTTTTTT. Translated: CASSADLGVTNEKLFF.

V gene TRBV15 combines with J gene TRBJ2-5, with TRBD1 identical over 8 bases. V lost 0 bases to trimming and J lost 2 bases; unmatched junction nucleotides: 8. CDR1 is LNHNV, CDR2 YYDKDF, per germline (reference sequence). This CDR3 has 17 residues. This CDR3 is CATSRDTGQEIQETQYF. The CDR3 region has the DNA TGTGCCACCAGCAGAGATACGGGACAGGAGATTCAAGAGACCCAGTACTTC.

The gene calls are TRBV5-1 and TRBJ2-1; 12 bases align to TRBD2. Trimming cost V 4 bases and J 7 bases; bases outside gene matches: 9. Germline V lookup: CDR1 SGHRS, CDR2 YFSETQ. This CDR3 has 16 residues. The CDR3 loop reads CASSRTLAGGPNEQFF. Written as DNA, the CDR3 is TGCGCCAGCAGCCGCACCCTAGCGGGAGGGCCAAATGAGCAGTTCTTC.

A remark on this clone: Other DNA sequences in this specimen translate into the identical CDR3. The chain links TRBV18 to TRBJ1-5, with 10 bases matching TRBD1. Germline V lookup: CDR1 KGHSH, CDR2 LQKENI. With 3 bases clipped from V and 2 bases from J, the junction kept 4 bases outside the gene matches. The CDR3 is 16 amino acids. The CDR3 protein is CASSPSGTGGNQPQHF. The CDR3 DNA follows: TGTGCCAGCTCACCTAGCGGGACAGGGGGCAATCAGCCCCAGCATTTT.

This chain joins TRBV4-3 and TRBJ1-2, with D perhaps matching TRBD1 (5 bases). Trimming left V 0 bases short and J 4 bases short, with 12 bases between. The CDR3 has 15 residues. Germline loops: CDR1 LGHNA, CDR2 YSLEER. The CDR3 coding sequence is TGCGCCAGCAGCCAAGATCTCAACAGGTTCTATGGCTACACCTTC. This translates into CASSQDLNRFYGYTF.

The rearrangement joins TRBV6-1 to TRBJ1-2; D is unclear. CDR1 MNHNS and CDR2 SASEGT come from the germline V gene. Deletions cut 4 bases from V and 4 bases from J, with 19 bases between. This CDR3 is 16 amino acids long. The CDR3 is CASSGLGHVPTYGYTF. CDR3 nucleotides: TGTGCCAGCAGTGGACTCGGCCACGTCCCTACCTATGGCTACACCTTC.